The text below deals with one TCR beta chain. Antigen specificity is unknown. The sample is drawn from a study of early T cells in non-severe SARS-CoV-2 infection. Study in general: Whole-blood bulk RNA, unsorted, was sequenced, and chains were unpaired.

V dropped 0 bases and J dropped 0 bases, with 13 bases sitting between them. Germline assignment: CDR1 ENHRY and CDR2 SYGVKD. This CDR3 is built from 17 residues. Each cDNA molecule carried a unique molecular identifier. TCRdb passed the 5' RACE reads through MiXCR, listing each CDR3 protein once. Of 50,000 to 80,000 distinct CDR3 sequences in the sample, 7% to 10% were seen once. Broader study findings: VDJdb-based annotation leaned toward anti-spike CD8 responses and missed private and CD4 specificities.

Sequences were derived from whole blood, sampled at baseline. This chain uses TRBV10-3 with TRBJ2-3; TRBD2 might be the D (6 bases). The clonotype originates from an adult who was a healthcare worker with PCR-confirmed SARS-CoV-2 infection or an uninfected control (not recorded which). The CDR3 protein is CAISESRGTGSTDTQYF. In nucleotides, the CDR3 is TGTGCCATCAGTGAGTCACGGGGGACTGGTAGCACAGATACGCAGTATTTT.